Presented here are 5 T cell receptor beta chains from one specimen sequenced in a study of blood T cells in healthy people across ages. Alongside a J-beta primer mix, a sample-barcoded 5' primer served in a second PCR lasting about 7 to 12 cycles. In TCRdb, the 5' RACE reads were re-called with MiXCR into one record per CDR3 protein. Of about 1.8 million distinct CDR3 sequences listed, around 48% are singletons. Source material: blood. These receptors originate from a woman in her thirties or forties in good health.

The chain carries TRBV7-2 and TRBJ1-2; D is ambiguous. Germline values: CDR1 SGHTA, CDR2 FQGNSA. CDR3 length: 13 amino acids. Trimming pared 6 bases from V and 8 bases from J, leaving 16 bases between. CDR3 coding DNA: TGTGCCAGCAGGCAGTCGGGAAGCGAGGGCTACACCTTC. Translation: CASRQSGSEGYTF.

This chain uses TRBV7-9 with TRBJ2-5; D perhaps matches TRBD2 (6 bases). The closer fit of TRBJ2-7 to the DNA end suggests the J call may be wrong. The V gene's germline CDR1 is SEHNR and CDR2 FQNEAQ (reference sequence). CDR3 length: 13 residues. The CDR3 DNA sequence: TGTGCCAGCAGCGGGAGGAGCGACTACGAGCAGTACTTC. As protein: CASSGRSDYEQYF.

The CDR3 DNA follows: TGTGCTAGTGGTTTGGTAGCAGTCGCGGCTAGCGGGGGATGGACCTACAATGAGCAGTTCTTC. Translation gives CASGLVAVAASGGWTYNEQFF. The rearrangement uses TRBV12-5 and TRBJ2-1, with 10 nucleotides matching TRBD2. This CDR3 has 21 residues. In germline, CDR1 is LGHNT, CDR2 FRNRAP. Trimming cost V 0 bases and J 2 bases; bases outside gene matches: 16.

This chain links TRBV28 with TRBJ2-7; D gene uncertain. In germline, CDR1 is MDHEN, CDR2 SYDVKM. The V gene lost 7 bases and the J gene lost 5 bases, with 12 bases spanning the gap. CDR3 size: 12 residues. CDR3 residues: CASTQRFDEQYF. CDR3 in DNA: TGTGCCAGCACCCAGAGATTCGACGAGCAGTACTTC. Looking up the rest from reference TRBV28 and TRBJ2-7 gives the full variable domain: DVKVTQSSRYLVKRTGEKVFLECVQDMDHENMFWYRQDPGLGLRLIYFSYDVKMKEKGDIPEGYSVSREKKERFSLILESASTNQTSMYLCASTQRFDEQYFGPGTRLTVT.

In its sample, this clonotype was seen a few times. The CDR3 DNA is TGTGCCATCAGTGAGTCGGTTACCCCGAGGGCCACAGATACGCAGTATTTT. It is translated as CAISESVTPRATDTQYF. The V and J genes are TRBV10-3 and TRBJ2-3; tentatively, D is TRBD2 (5 bases). Trimming took 0 bases from V and 2 from J, leaving 15 bases between them. Germline V gene lookup returns CDR1 ENHRY and CDR2 SYGVKD. CDR3 length equals 17 residues.